This is a list of T cell receptor beta chains from one sample in a study of blood T cell repertoires in COVID-19. Here immunoSEQ multiplex PCR was the method, and the copy in TCRdb shows in-frame clones only, minus some. The data show about 58,000 clones, about nine tenths seen once. Sequenced material: peripheral blood. The receptors shown here come from a woman in her 70s with active COVID-19. The CDR3 runs from the conserved cysteine through the conserved F or W. D genes are given only for firm matches. The size of a clone is reported for some rows only, either as once, few or many, or as a class for expanded clones.

clone size: .
V gene: TRBV28
D gene: TRBD1
J gene: TRBJ2-3
CDR3 DNA: TGTGCCAGCAGGACAGGGGGCGTGGAGGCGACCGATACGCAGTATTTT
CDR3 protein: CASRTGGVEATDTQYF

clone size: once
V gene: TRBV19
D gene: .
J gene: TRBJ2-5
CDR3 DNA: TGTGCCAGTAGACCAGGCATGGAAGAGACCCAGTACTTC
CDR3 protein: CASRPGMEETQYF

clone size: .
V gene: TRBV5-1
D gene: .
J gene: TRBJ2-7
CDR3 DNA: TGCGCCAGCAGCTTGATGGGTGGACTCTACGAGCAGTACTTC
CDR3 protein: CASSLMGGLYEQYF

clone size: .
V gene: TRBV21-1
D gene: .
J gene: TRBJ2-3
CDR3 DNA: TGTGCCAGCAGCGGACAGGGTACGCGACTAGCGGGAGTCATAAAAGCCACAGATACGCAGTATTTT
CDR3 protein: CASSGQGTRLAGVIKATDTQYF

clone size: .
V gene: TRBV5-1
D gene: .
J gene: TRBJ2-2
CDR3 DNA: TGCGCCAGCAGCTTGTTCTCGGGGGAGAACACCGGGGAGCTGTTTTTT
CDR3 protein: CASSLFSGENTGELFF

clone size: .
V gene: TRBV18
D gene: .
J gene: TRBJ1-1
CDR3 DNA: TGTGCCAGCTCACCAGGAGCAGCCGAAGCTTTCTTT
CDR3 protein: CASSPGAAEAFF

clone size: .
V gene: TRBV28
D gene: TRBD2
J gene: TRBJ2-2
CDR3 DNA: TGTGCCAGCAGTTCCCCAGGACTAGGACACACCGGGGAGCTGTTTTTT
CDR3 protein: CASSSPGLGHTGELFF

clone size: .
V gene: TRBV19
D gene: .
J gene: TRBJ1-5
CDR3 DNA: TGTGCCAGTAGTATAGGGAGTGCATATAGCAATCAGCCCCAGCATTTT
CDR3 protein: CASSIGSAYSNQPQHF

clone size: .
V gene: TRBV3-1/TRBV3-2
D gene: .
J gene: TRBJ1-4
CDR3 DNA: TGTGCCAGCAGCCAAGGGTTAGGGCAGGGGAGGGGAAAACTGTTTTTT
CDR3 protein: CASSQGLGQGRGKLFF

clone size: .
V gene: TRBV10-3
D gene: TRBD1
J gene: TRBJ1-5
CDR3 DNA: TGTGCCATCAGTGAGTCGTGGGGACAGATTAATCAGCCCCAGCATTTT
CDR3 protein: CAISESWGQINQPQHF

clone size: .
V gene: TRBV27
D gene: .
J gene: TRBJ2-6
CDR3 DNA: TGTGCCAGCAGTTTACAGGGCCGGAGCTCTGGGGCCAACGTCCTGACTTTC
CDR3 protein: CASSLQGRSSGANVLTF

clone size: .
V gene: TRBV28
D gene: TRBD1
J gene: TRBJ1-4
CDR3 DNA: TGTGCCAGCAGTTTATTGTGGGGACAGGAGACTAATGAAAAACTGTTTTTT
CDR3 protein: CASSLLWGQETNEKLFF